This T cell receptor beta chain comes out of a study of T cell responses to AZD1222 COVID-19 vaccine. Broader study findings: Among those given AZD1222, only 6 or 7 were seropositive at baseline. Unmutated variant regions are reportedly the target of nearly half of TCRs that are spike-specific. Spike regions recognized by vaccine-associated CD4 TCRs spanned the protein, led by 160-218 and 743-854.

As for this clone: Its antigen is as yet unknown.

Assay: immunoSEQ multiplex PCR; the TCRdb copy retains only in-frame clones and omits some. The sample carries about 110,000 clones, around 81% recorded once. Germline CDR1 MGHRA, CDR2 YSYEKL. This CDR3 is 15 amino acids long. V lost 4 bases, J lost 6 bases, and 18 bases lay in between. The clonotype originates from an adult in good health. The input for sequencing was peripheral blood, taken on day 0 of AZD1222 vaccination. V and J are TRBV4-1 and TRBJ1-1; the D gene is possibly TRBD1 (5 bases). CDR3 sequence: CASSRLPPGPSEAFF. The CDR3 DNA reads TGCGCCAGCAGCCGCCTACCCCCAGGGCCTTCTGAAGCTTTCTTT.